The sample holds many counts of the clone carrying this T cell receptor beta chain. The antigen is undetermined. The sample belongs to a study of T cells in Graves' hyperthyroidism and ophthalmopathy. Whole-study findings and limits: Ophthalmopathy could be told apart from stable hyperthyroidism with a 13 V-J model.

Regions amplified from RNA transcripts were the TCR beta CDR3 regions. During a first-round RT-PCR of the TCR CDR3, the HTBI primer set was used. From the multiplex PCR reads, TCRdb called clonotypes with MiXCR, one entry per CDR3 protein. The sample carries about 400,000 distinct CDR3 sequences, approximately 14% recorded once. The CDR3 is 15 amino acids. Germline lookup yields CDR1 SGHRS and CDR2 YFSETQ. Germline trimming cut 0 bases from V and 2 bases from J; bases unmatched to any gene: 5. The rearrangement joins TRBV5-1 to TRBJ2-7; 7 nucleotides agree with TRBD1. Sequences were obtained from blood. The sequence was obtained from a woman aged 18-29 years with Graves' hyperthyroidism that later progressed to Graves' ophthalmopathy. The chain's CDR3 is CASSLVTGVTYEQYF. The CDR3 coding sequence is TGCGCCAGCAGCTTGGTAACAGGGGTTACCTACGAGCAGTACTTC.